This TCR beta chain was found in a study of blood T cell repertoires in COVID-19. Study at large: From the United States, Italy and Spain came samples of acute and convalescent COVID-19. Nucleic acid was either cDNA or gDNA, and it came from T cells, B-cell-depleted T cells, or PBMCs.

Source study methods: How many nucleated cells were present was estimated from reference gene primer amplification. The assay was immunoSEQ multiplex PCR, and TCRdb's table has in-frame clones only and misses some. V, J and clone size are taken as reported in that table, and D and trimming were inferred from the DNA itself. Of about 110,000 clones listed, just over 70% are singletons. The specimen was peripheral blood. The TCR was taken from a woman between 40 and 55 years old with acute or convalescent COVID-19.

CDR3 protein: CASGGQGKKETQYF. CDR3 DNA sequence: TGCGCCAGCGGCGGGCAGGGGAAGAAAGAGACCCAGTACTTC. The V and J genes are TRBV5-1 and TRBJ2-5, with D perhaps matching TRBD1 (6 bases). V lost 7 bases and J 3 bases, leaving 16 bases between the germline ends. CDR1 and CDR2 (germline): SGHRS, YFSETQ. The length of the CDR3 is 14 residues. The full variable domain, completed using reference TRBV5-1 and TRBJ2-5, is KAGVTQTPRYLIKTRGQQVTLSCSPISGHRSVSWYQQTPGQGLQFLFEYFSETQRNKGNFPGRFSGRQFSNSRSEMNVSTLELGDSALYLCASGGQGKKETQYFGPGTRLLVL.